This T cell receptor (beta chain) was retrieved from a study of T cells in Graves' hyperthyroidism and ophthalmopathy (dated by TCRdb to between 2018 and 2020). Background for the entire study: Peripheral blood samples were taken at initial diagnosis, before any treatment was given. To identify TCR V-J signatures that set the groups apart, the researchers used a discovery cohort of 95 to 100 patients, made up of some 41 with Graves' ophthalmopathy and 55 to 65 with stable Graves' hyperthyroidism. An independent validation cohort of around 19 hyperthyroidism patients and approximately 17 patients who later progressed to ophthalmopathy tested prospective prediction of ophthalmopathy. For training and testing, the 100 or so patients in the discovery cohort were randomly divided in a 7:3 ratio. The study also compared thyroid tissue and blood T-cell repertoires from a handful of Graves' hyperthyroidism patients. After blood sampling, hyperthyroidism patients were treated with methimazole at a starting dose of 30 mg daily, and ophthalmopathy patients were treated with high-dose intravenous methylprednisolone. The paper describes TCR Vbeta CDR3 sequencing of around 140 peripheral blood samples, made up of some 42 ophthalmopathy patients, some 80 hyperthyroidism patients and 17 progressor patients. What the authors observed across the whole study: No statistical method was used to set the sample size in advance, and investigators knew the group allocation. Most expanded thyroid clonotypes (frequency above 0.001) were also found in blood, which suggests that blood repertoires may mirror thyroid immune responses. In validation, the model predicted progression to ophthalmopathy with approximately 70% sensitivity and approximately 78% specificity, a median of 6.5 months before onset. Ophthalmopathy was separated from stable hyperthyroidism by a 13 V-J signature model, with about 86% sensitivity and roughly 81% specificity obtained in cross-validation and 80%/75% obtained in testing.

From its cysteine to its phenylalanine, the CDR3 spans 14 amino acids. The entry retains the CDR3 DNA only, 42 bases that are in frame from base 1. V and J lose 5 bases and 1 base, and a span of 12 bases separates them. TCR beta CDR3 regions were amplified from RNA transcripts. A first-round RT-PCR of the TCR CDR3 used the HTBI primer set with the Qiagen OneStep RT-PCR kit. A second multiplex PCR round built the libraries, followed by size selection and purification. The libraries were sequenced on an Illumina HiSeq2000 using paired-end 100 bp reads. The study's processing was this. Raw data were processed with SOAPnuke, discarding reads with adapters, uncalled bases, mean Phred below 15, or no exact constant-primer or identifier match. High-quality paired reads were merged using COPE v1.2.5, and each unique nucleotide sequence was defined as a clonotype. Clonotypes were aligned to IMGT TRBV, TRBD and TRBJ reference segments using MiTCR v1.1. The analysis was restricted to V-J combinations with a frequency above 0.0001, which together covered over 99% of the repertoires. A TCS score was defined as the ratio of F50 (clonal expansion) to E x V (chaos), with BLOSUM62-based TCRdist applied between CDR3 peptides within each V-J. Welch's t-statistics and random forest reduced 500 to 550 V-J features to 13, which were used in a naive Bayes classifier (R e1071). The public sequencing data were trimmed at Q25 with fastp and processed into clonotypes with MiXCR by TCRdb, which kept only in-frame beta chains. Entries that share a CDR3 protein sequence are merged under the most common genes and DNA. Here the V and J calls rest on TCRdb's processing, not on the authors' analysis. The sample contains some 500,000 distinct CDR3 sequences, 15% to 20% of them found a single time. Less than 30% of the sample belongs to the ten largest clones.

Moderately to severely active disease, a Clinical Activity Score of at least 3, a NOSPECS grade of at least 4, and a duration under 3 months were present in ophthalmopathy patients. Patients with uncontrolled infections, other autoimmune diseases, pregnancy or lactation were excluded. Diagnoses relied on clinical symptoms, serum thyroxine and TRAb, thyroid ultrasound and orbital computed tomography. Ficoll-Paque density gradient centrifugation was used to isolate PBMCs from 9.5 to 10 ml of fresh peripheral blood. Trizol reagent was used to extract total RNA, and RNA quality was then checked on an Agilent 2100 Bioanalyzer. A word on this clonotype: Its antigen specificity is not known. No much larger clone is present one base from it, and per-base qualities are unavailable.

The chain employs TRBV12-3 or TRBV12-4 and TRBJ2-7, with the D segment possibly TRBD1 or TRBD2, each aligning over 5 bases. The TCR originated in a woman in her 30s with Graves' ophthalmopathy. Input material: blood. The nucleotide sequence reads as follows: TGTGCCAGCAGTAGTCAATGGGGGTCCTACGAGCAGTACTTC. This codes for CASSSQWGSYEQYF.